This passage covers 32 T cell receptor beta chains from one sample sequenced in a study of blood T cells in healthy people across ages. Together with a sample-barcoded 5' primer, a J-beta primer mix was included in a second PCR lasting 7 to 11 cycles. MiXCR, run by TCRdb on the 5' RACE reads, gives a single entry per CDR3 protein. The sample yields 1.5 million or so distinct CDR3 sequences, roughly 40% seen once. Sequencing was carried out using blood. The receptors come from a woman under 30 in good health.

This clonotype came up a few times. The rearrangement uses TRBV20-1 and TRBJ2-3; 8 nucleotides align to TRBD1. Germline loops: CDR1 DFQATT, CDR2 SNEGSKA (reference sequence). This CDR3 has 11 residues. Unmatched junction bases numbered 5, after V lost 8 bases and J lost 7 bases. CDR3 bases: TGCAGTCGACAGGGGCAGAATACGCAGTATTTT. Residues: CSRQGQNTQYF.

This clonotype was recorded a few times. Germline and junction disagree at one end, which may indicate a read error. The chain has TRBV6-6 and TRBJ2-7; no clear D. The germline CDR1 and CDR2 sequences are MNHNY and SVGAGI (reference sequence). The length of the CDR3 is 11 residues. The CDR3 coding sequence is TGTGCCGGCAGTTCCTCCTCCGAGCAGTACTTC. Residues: CAGSSSSEQYF.

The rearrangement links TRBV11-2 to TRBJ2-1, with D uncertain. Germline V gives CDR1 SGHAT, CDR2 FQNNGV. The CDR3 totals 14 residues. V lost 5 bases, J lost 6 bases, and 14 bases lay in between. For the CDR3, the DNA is TGTGCCAGCAGCCTCCTTGGTCAGGTCAATGAGCAGTTCTTC. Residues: CASSLLGQVNEQFF.

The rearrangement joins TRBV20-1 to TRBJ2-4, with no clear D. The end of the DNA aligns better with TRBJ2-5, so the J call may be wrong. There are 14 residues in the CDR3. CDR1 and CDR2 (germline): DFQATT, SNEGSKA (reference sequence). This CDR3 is CSAEYTYSEETQYF. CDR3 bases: TGCAGTGCCGAATATACCTACTCAGAAGAGACCCAGTACTTC.

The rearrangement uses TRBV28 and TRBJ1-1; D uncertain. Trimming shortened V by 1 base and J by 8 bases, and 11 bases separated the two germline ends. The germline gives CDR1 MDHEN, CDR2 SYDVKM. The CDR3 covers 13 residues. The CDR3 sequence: CASSLYGVGEAFF. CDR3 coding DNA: TGTGCCAGCAGTTTATATGGGGTGGGAGAAGCTTTCTTT.

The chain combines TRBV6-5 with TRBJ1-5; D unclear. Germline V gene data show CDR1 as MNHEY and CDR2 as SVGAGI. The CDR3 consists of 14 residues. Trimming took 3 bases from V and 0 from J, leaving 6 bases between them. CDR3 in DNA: TGTGCCAGCAGTTATTTCGGTAGCAATCAGCCCCAGCATTTT. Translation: CASSYFGSNQPQHF.

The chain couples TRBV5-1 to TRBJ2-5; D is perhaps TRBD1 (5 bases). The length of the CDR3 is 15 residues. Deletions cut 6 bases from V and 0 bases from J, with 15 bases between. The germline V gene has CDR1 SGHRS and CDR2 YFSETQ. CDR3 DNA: TGCGCCAGCACTAAAAGCAGGGCCCACCAAGAGACCCAGTACTTC. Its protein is CASTKSRAHQETQYF.

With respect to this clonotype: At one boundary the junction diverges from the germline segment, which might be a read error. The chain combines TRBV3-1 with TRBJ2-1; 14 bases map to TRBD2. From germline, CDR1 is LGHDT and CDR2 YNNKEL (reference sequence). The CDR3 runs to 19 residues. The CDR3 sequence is CASSRPSGTSGSMKNGQFF. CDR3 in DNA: TGTGCCAGCAGCCGACCATCCGGGACTAGCGGGAGTATGAAGAATGGGCAGTTCTTC.

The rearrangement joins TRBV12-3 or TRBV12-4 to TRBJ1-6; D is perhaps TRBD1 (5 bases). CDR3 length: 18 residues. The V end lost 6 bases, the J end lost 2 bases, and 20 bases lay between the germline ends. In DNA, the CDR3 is TGTGCCAGCAGCCATGGGAGGGCGGGGACCGCCTATAATTCACCCCTCCACTTT. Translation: CASSHGRAGTAYNSPLHF.

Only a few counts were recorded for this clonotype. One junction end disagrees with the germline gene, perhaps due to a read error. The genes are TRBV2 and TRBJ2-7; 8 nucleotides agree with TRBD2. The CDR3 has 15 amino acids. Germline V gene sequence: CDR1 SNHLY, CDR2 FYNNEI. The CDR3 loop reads CASSDEGLASSEQYF. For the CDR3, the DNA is TGTGCCAGCAGTGATGAAGGACTAGCCTCCTCCGAGCAGTACTTC.

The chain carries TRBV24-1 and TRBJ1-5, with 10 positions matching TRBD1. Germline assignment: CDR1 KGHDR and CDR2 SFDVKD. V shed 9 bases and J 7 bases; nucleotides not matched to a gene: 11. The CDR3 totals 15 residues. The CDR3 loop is CATPGTGDILQPQHF. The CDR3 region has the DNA TGTGCCACCCCCGGGACAGGGGATATCTTGCAGCCCCAGCATTTT.

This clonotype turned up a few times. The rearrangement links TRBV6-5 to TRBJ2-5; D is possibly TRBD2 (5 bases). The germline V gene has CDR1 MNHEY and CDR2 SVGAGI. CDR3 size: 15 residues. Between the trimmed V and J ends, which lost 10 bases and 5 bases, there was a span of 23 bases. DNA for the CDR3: TGTGCCACCCAGTTTAGAGAGGGCGGAAGGGAGACCCAGTACTTC. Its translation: CATQFREGGRETQYF.

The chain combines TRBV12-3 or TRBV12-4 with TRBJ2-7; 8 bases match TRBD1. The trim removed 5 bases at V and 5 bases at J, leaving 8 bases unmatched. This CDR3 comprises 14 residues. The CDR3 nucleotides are TGTGCCAGCAGTCTATCCGACAGGGGCCACGAGCAGTACTTC. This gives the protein CASSLSDRGHEQYF.

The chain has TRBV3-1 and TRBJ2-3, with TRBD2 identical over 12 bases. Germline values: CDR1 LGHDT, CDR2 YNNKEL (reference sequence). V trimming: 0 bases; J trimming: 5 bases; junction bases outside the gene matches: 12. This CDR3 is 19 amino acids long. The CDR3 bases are TGTGCCAGCAGCCAAGAGCCCGGGGCTAGCGGGAGGGCCAGAGATACGCAGTATTTT. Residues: CASSQEPGASGRARDTQYF.

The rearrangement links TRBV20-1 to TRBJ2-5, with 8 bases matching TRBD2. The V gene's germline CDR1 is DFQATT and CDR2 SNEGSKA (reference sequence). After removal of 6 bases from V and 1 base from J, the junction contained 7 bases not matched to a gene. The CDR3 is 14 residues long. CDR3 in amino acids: CSARDGGAQETQYF. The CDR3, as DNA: TGCAGTGCCCGGGACGGGGGGGCCCAAGAGACCCAGTACTTC.

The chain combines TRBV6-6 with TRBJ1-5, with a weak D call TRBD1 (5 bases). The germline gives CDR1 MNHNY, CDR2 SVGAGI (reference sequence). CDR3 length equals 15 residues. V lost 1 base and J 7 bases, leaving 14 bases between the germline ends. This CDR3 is CASSYWGTGKQPQHF. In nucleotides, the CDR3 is TGTGCCAGCAGTTACTGGGGGACGGGGAAACAGCCCCAGCATTTT.

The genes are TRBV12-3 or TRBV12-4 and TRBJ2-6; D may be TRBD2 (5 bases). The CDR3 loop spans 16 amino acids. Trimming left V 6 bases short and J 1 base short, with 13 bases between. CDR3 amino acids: CASRPPRGSGANVLTF. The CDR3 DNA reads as TGTGCCAGCAGGCCCCCCCGGGGTTCTGGGGCCAACGTCCTGACTTTC.

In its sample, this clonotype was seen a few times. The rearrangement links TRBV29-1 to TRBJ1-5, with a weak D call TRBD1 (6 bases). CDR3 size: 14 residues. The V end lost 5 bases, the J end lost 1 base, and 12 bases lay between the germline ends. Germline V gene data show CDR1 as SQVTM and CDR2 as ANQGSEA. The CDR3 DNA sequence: TGCAGCGTTACCACAGGGAACAGCAATCAGCCCCAGCATTTT. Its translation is CSVTTGNSNQPQHF.

CDR3 region: CASTPFGDTEAFF. The CDR3 bases are TGCGCCAGCACCCCCTTCGGTGACACTGAAGCTTTCTTT. J is TRBJ1-1 and V is TRBV4-1; D ambiguous. The V gene lost 7 bases and the J gene lost 3 bases, with 12 bases spanning the gap. The CDR3 length is 13 residues. Germline V lookup: CDR1 MGHRA, CDR2 YSYEKL.

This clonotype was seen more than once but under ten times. This CDR3 reads CSASIREAKNIQYF. CDR3 sequence (DNA): TGCAGTGCTAGTATTAGGGAAGCCAAAAACATTCAGTACTTC. This chain joins TRBV20-1 and TRBJ2-4, with D uncertain. Germline values: CDR1 DFQATT, CDR2 SNEGSKA (reference sequence). Trimming cost V 3 bases and J 0 bases, with 9 bases left between them. The CDR3 runs to 14 residues.

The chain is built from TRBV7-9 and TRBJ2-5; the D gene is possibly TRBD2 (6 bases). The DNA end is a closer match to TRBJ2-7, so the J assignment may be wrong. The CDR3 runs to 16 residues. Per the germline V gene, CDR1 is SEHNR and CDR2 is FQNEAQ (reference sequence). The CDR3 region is CASSSNPGLRPYEQYF. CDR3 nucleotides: TGTGCCAGCAGCTCTAATCCGGGACTTCGACCCTACGAGCAGTACTTC.

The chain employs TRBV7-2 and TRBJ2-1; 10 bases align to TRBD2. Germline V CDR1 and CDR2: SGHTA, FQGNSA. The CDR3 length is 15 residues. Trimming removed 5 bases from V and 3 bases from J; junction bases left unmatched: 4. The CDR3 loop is CASSRGLARYNEQFF. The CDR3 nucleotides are TGTGCCAGCAGCCGGGGACTAGCGCGCTACAATGAGCAGTTCTTC.

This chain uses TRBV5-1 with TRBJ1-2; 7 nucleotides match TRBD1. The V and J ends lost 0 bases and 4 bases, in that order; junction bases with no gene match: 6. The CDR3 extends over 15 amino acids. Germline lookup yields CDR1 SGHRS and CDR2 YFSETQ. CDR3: CASSLAGQSLYGYTF. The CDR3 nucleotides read TGCGCCAGCAGCTTGGCGGGACAGTCCCTCTATGGCTACACCTTC. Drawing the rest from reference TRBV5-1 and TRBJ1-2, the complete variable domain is KAGVTQTPRYLIKTRGQQVTLSCSPISGHRSVSWYQQTPGQGLQFLFEYFSETQRNKGNFPGRFSGRQFSNSRSEMNVSTLELGDSALYLCASSLAGQSLYGYTFGSGTRLTVV.

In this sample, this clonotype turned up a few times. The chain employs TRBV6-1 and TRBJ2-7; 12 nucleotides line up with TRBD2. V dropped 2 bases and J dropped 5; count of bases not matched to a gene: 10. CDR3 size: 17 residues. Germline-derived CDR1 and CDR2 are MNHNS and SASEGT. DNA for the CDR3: TGTGCCAGCAGTGAACTAGCGGGAGGGTATATCCGCCACGAGCAGTACTTC. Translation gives CASSELAGGYIRHEQYF.

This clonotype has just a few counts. CDR3 sequence: CASSHTGTSGGAYNEQFF. DNA for the CDR3: TGTGCCAGCAGCCACACCGGGACTAGCGGGGGGGCCTACAATGAGCAGTTCTTC. J is TRBJ2-1 and V is TRBV3-1; 16 nucleotides agree with TRBD2. This CDR3 is 18 amino acids long. The J segment lost 2 bases and the V segment lost 3 bases, leaving 4 bases of the junction unmatched. The germline gives CDR1 LGHDT, CDR2 YNNKEL (reference sequence).

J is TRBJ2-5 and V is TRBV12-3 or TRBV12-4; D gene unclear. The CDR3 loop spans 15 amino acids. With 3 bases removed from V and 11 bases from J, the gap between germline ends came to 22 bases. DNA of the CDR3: TGTGCCAGCAGTTTGTTCCTCCCTACTTACAATGAGCAGTACTTC. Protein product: CASSLFLPTYNEQYF.

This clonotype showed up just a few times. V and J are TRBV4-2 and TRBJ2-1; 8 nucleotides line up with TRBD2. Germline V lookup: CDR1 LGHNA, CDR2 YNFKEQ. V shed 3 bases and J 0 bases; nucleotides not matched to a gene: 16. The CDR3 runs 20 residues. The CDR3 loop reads CASSHSLVGRAGGSYNEQFF. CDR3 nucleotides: TGTGCCAGCAGCCACAGTCTAGTCGGGAGGGCCGGGGGCTCCTACAATGAGCAGTTCTTC.

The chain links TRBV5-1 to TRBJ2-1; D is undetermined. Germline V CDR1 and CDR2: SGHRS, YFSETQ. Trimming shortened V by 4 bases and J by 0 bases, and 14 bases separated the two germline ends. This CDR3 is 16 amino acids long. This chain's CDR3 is CASSPTGPSSYNEQFF. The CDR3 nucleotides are TGCGCCAGCAGCCCCACCGGCCCGAGCTCCTACAATGAGCAGTTCTTC.

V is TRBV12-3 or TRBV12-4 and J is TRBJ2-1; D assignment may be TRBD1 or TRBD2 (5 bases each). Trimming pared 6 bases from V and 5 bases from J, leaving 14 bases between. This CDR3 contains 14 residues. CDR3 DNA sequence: TGTGCCAGCAGCACCGGGGCACAAAACAATGAGCAGTTCTTC. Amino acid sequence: CASSTGAQNNEQFF.

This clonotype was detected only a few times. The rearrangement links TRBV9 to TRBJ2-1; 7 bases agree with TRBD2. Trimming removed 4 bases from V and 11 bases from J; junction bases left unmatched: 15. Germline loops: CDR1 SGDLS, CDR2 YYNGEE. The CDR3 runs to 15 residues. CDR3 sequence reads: CASSQRLADVGKQFF. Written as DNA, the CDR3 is TGTGCCAGCAGCCAAAGGCTAGCGGACGTAGGAAAGCAGTTCTTC.

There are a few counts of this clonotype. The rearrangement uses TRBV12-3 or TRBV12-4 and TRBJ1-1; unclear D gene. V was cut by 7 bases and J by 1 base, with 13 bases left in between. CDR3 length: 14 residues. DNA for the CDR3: TGTGCCAGCACTCAAGGCACAGCGAACACTGAAGCTTTCTTT. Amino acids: CASTQGTANTEAFF.

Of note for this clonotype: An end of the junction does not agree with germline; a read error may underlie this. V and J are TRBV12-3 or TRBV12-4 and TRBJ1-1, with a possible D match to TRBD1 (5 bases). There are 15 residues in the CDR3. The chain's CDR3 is CARSSPDTLNTEAFF. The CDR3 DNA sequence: TGTGCCCGCAGTTCCCCGGACACCCTGAACACTGAAGCTTTCTTT.